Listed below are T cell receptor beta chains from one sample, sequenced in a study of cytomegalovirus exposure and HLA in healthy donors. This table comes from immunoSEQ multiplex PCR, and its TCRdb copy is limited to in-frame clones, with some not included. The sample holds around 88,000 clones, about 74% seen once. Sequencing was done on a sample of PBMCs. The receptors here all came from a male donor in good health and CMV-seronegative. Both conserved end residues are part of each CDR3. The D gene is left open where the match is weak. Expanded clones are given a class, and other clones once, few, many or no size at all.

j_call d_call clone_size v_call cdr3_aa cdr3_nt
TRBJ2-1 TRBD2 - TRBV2 CASSESGSGSRYEQFF TGTGCCAGCAGTGAAAGCGGTAGCGGGAGTCGCTATGAGCAGTTCTTC
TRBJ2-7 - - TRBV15 CATSRPRVRSSYEQYF TGTGCCACCAGCAGGCCCAGGGTCCGGAGCTCCTACGAGCAGTACTTC
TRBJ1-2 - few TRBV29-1 CSVGQPGMGYTF TGCAGCGTTGGACAGCCAGGGATGGGCTACACCTTC
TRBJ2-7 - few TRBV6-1 CASSAKAASEQYF TGTGCCAGCAGTGCGAAGGCGGCGAGTGAGCAGTACTTC
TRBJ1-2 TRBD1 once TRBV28 CASSLGTGGGYTF TGTGCCAGCAGTTTGGGGACAGGGGGTGGCTACACCTTC
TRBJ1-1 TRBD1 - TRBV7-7 CASSPDREAEAFF TGTGCTAGCAGTCCCGACAGGGAGGCTGAAGCTTTCTTT
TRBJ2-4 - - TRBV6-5 CASSFSAGENIQYF TGTGCCAGCAGTTTTTCAGCAGGGGAAAACATTCAGTACTTC
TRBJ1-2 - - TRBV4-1 CASSQAPVTVSYGYTF TGCGCCAGCAGCCAAGCTCCGGTGACAGTCTCCTATGGCTACACCTTC
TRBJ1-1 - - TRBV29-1 CSVPGVGTRTEAFF TGCAGCGTTCCGGGGGTAGGGACGAGGACTGAAGCTTTCTTT
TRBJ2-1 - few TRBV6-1 CASRYYNEQFF TGTGCCAGCCGCTACTACAATGAGCAGTTCTTC
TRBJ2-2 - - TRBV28 CASSTYSTGELFF TGTGCCAGCAGTACCTATAGCACCGGGGAGCTGTTTTTT
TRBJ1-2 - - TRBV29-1 CSVDPGGYTF TGCAGCGTTGACCCCGGGGGCTACACCTTC
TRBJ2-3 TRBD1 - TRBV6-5 CASKTRGFTDTQYF TGTGCCAGCAAAACCAGGGGGTTCACAGATACGCAGTATTTT
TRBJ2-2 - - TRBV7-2 CASSLMSGELFF TGTGCCAGCAGCTTGATGAGCGGGGAGCTGTTTTTT
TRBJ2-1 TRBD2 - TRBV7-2 CASSLVAGAQNEQFF TGTGCCAGCAGCCTAGTAGCGGGAGCTCAAAATGAGCAGTTCTTC
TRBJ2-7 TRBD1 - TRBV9 CASSIGQGSYEQYF TGTGCCAGCAGCATCGGACAGGGGAGCTACGAGCAGTACTTC
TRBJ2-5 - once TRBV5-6 CASSSTPGRGEETQYF TGTGCCAGCAGCTCAACCCCGGGCAGGGGGGAAGAGACCCAGTACTTC
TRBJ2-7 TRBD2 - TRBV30 CAWSPGLAGYEQYF TGTGCCTGGAGTCCTGGACTAGCGGGATACGAGCAGTACTTC
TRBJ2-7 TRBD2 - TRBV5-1 CASSLVGGAYEQYF TGCGCCAGCAGCTTGGTCGGGGGGGCCTACGAGCAGTACTTC
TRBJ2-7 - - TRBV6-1 CASGARRGRSYEQYF TGTGCCAGCGGCGCACGCAGGGGAAGGAGCTATGAGCAGTACTTC
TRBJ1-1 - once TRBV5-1 CASTRFGENTEAFF TGCGCCAGCACTAGGTTCGGGGAGAACACTGAAGCTTTCTTT
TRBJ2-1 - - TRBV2 CASSVFSYNEQFF TGTGCCAGCAGTGTGTTCAGTTACAATGAGCAGTTCTTC
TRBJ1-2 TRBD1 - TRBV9 CASSPRGQGANYGYTF TGTGCCAGCAGCCCGAGAGGACAGGGAGCTAACTATGGCTACACCTTC
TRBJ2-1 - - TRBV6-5 CASSYRTRPAVSEQFF TGTGCCAGCAGTTACCGGACACGACCGGCGGTTAGTGAGCAGTTCTTC
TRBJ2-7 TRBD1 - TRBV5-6 CASSSRQGSYEQYF TGTGCCAGCAGCAGTAGACAGGGATCCTACGAGCAGTACTTC
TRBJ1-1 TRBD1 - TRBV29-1 CSVRQGDTEAFF TGCAGCGTTCGACAGGGAGACACTGAAGCTTTCTTT
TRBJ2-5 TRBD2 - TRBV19 CASSNGLAGVETQYF TGTGCCAGTAGTAACGGACTAGCGGGAGTGGAGACCCAGTACTTC
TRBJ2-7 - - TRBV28 CASSFGSGGSSYEQYF TGTGCCAGCAGTTTTGGGTCTGGGGGGAGCTCCTACGAGCAGTACTTC
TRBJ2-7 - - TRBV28 CASSLLDPSYEQYF TGTGCCAGCAGCCTCCTAGACCCGTCCTACGAGCAGTACTTC
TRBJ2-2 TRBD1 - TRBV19 CATQQGERSGGELFF TGTGCCACCCAGCAGGGGGAAAGGTCGGGCGGGGAGCTGTTTTTT
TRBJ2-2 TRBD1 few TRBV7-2 CASSLVQGMGLSRELFF TGTGCCAGCAGCTTAGTACAGGGGATGGGGCTGAGCCGGGAGCTGTTTTTT
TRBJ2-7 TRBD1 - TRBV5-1 CASSSTGYEQYF TGCGCCAGCAGCTCGACAGGGTACGAGCAGTACTTC
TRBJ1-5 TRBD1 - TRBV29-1 CSVGDRAGQPQHF TGCAGCGTTGGGGACAGGGCCGGTCAGCCCCAGCATTTT
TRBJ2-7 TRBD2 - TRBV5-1 CASSSGLAGRTYEQYF TGCGCCAGCAGCTCGGGACTAGCGGGTAGAACCTACGAGCAGTACTTC
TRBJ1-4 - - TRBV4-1 CASSQSGATTNEKLFF TGCGCCAGCAGCCAGTCTGGGGCCACAACTAATGAAAAACTGTTTTTT
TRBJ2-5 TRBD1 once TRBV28 CASRITQGWYQETQYF TGTGCCAGCAGGATAACACAGGGGTGGTACCAAGAGACCCAGTACTTC
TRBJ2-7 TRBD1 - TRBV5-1 CASSPTTGGTYEQYF TGCGCCAGCAGCCCAACGACAGGGGGGACCTACGAGCAGTACTTC
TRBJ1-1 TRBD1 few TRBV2 CASSAILGGGGTEAFF TGTGCCAGCAGTGCTATCCTAGGGGGCGGAGGTACTGAAGCTTTCTTT
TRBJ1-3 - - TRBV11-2 CASSSVKTSRSGNTIYF TGTGCCAGCAGCTCCGTCAAGACTTCCCGCTCTGGAAACACCATATATTTT
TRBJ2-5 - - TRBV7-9 CSSSSQGGYQETQYF TGTTCCAGCAGCTCCCAGGGGGGTTACCAAGAGACCCAGTACTTC
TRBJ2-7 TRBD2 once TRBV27 CASSSGEVGRRLAEPYEQYF TGTGCCAGCAGTTCTGGAGAAGTGGGTCGGAGGCTAGCGGAACCCTACGAGCAGTACTTC
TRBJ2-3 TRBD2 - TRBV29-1 CSGTAGLAGTDTQYF TGCAGCGGAACAGCAGGACTAGCGGGCACAGATACGCAGTATTTT
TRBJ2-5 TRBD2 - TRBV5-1 CASSLVSGEETQYF TGCGCCAGCAGCTTGGTGAGCGGGGAAGAGACCCAGTACTTC
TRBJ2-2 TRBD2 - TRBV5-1 CASSFGRGVSGTGELFF TGCGCCAGCAGCTTTGGGAGGGGCGTGTCGGGCACCGGGGAGCTGTTTTTT
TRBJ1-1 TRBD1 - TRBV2 CASSEPGLTGALTTEAFF TGTGCCAGCAGTGAACCCGGATTGACAGGGGCCCTGACCACTGAAGCTTTCTTT
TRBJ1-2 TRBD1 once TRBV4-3 CASSQVGTEYGYTF TGCGCCAGCAGCCAAGTCGGGACAGAGTATGGCTACACCTTC
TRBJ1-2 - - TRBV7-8 CASSLARTYHGYTF TGTGCCAGCAGCTTAGCGCGGACATATCATGGCTACACCTTC
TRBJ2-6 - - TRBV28 CASSLPGSGANVLTF TGTGCCAGCAGTTTACCCGGGTCTGGGGCCAACGTCCTGACTTTC
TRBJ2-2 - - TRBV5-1 CASSLVRTGELFF TGCGCCAGCAGCTTGGTCCGGACCGGGGAGCTGTTTTTT
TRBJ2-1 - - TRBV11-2 CASSLALNEQFF TGTGCCAGCAGCTTAGCCCTCAATGAGCAGTTCTTC
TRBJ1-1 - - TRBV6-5 CASSSPRHLEAFF TGTGCCAGCAGTTCACCGAGACACCTCGAGGCTTTCTTT
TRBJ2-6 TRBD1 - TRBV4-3 CASSHLRDRTSGANVLTF TGCGCCAGCAGCCACCTTCGGGACAGGACCTCTGGGGCCAACGTCCTGACTTTC
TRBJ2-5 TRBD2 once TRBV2 CASTGAGVAETQYF TGTGCCAGCACGGGAGCGGGAGTTGCTGAGACCCAGTACTTC
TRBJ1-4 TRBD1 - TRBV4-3 CASSQELPYGTGEEKLFF TGCGCCAGCAGCCAAGAACTTCCTTACGGGACAGGGGAAGAAAAACTGTTTTTT
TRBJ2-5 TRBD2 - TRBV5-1 CASSRGTSGQETQYF TGCGCCAGCAGCCGAGGGACTAGCGGACAAGAGACCCAGTACTTC